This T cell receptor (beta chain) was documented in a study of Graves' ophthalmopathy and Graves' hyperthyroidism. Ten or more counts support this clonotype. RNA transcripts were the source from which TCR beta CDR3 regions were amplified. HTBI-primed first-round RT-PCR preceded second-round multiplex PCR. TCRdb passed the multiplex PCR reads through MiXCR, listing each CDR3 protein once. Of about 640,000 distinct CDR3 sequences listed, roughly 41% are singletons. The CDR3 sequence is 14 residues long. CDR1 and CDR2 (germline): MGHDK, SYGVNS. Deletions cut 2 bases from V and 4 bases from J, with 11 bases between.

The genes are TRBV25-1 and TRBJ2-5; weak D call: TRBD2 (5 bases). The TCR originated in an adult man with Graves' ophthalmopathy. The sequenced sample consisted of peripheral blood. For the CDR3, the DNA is TGTGCCAGCAGTGAACCCACTAGAACAGAGACCCAGTACTTC. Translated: CASSEPTRTETQYF.